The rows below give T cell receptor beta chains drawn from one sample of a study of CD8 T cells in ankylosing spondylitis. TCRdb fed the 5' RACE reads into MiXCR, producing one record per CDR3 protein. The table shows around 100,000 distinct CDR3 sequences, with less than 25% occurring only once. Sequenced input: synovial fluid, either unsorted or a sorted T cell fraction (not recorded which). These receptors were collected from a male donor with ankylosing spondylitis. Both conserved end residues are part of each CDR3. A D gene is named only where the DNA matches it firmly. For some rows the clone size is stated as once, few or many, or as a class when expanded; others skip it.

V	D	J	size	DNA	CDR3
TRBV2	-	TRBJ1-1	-	TGTGCCAGCAGTGGTACAGCCTGGGGGGACACTGAAGCTTTCTTT	CASSGTAWGDTEAFF
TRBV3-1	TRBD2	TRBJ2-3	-	TGTGCCAGCAGCCAATGGACTAGCGGGAGAGAGCTAGGCACAGATACGCAGTATTTT	CASSQWTSGRELGTDTQYF
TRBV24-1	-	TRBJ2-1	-	TGTGCCACCAGTGTCCCCTCCGGGACCCACAATGAGCAGTTCTTC	CATSVPSGTHNEQFF
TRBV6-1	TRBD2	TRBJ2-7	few	TGTGCCAGCAGTGACAGGTGGACTAGCGGGAGAGGCTACGAGCAGTACTTC	CASSDRWTSGRGYEQYF
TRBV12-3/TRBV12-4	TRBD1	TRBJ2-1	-	TGTGCCAGCAGACGCGGACAGGGGGTTGAGCAGTTCTTC	CASRRGQGVEQFF
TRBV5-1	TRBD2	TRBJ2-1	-	TGCGCCAGCAGCTTCGCCGGAGCGGGATCCTACAATGAGCAGTTCTTC	CASSFAGAGSYNEQFF
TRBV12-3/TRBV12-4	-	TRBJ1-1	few	TGTGCCAGCAGAACCCTACAGGGAGGGGGGACTGAAGCTTTCTTT	CASRTLQGGGTEAFF
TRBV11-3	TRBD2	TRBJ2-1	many	TGTGCCAGCAGCTTTAGCGGGCCTTTGGATGAGCAGTTCTTC	CASSFSGPLDEQFF
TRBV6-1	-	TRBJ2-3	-	TGTGCCAGCAGACGTACAGGGTCGGGCACAGATACGCAGTATTTT	CASRRTGSGTDTQYF
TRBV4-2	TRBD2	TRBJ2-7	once	TGTGCCAGCAGCCCCGGTGGACTAGCCAAGAACGAGCAGTACTTC	CASSPGGLAKNEQYF
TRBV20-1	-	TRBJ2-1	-	TGCAGTGCACCCCAAAAAGCTGAACAGTTCTTC	CSAPQKAEQFF
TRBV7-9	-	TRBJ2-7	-	TGTGCCAGCAGCTTACTTGGGGCCGTGACCTACGAGCAGTACTTC	CASSLLGAVTYEQYF
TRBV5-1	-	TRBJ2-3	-	TGCGCCAGCAGCTTGGAGCAGGTCACAGATACGCAGTATTTT	CASSLEQVTDTQYF
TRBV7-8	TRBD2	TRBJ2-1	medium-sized	TGTGCCAGCAGCTTAGCGAGGACTAGTGATGAGCAGTTCTTC	CASSLARTSDEQFF
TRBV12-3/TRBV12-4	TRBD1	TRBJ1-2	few	TGTGCCAGCAGTCCCCTGGCAGGGGGCAAAGGCTACACCTTC	CASSPLAGGKGYTF
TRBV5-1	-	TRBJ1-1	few	TGCGCCAGCAGCGAACAGGACAAGACCACTGAAGCTTTCTTT	CASSEQDKTTEAFF
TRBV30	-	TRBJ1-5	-	TGTGCCTGGAGTGTTTCAGGGAATCAGCCCCAGCATTTT	CAWSVSGNQPQHF
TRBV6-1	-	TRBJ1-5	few	TGTGCCAGCGGCACTACAGGGCACGATAGCAATCAGCTCCAGCATTTT	CASGTTGHDSNQLQHF
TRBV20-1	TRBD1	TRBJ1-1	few	TGCAGTGCTAGAAGGGGACAGGGAGATTTCTTT	CSARRGQGDFF
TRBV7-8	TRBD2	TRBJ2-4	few	TGTGCCAGCAGCTTAGAAAGAGCGGGACTAGCCAAAAACATTCAGTACTTC	CASSLERAGLAKNIQYF
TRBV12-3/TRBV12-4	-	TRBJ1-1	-	TGTGCCAGCAGATACCAACAGGGAGGCGGCACTGAAGCTTTCTTT	CASRYQQGGGTEAFF
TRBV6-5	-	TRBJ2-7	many	TGTGCCAGCAGTTACGGGAATAGGATACCCTACGAGCAGTACTTC	CASSYGNRIPYEQYF
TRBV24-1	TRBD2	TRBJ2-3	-	TGTGCCACCAGTGCTCTGGGGACTAGCGGGAGTAAAACAGATACGCAGTATTTT	CATSALGTSGSKTDTQYF
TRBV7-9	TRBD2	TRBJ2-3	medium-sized	TGTGCCAGCAGCCCAGAACTAGCGGGAGCGGCAGATACGCAGTATTTT	CASSPELAGAADTQYF
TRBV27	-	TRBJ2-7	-	TGTGCCAGCAGTTTTCGGGGGAGCTCCTACGAGCAGTACTTC	CASSFRGSSYEQYF
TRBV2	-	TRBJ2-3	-	TGTGCCAGCAGTCGGGATTTTAGCACAGATACGCAGTATTTT	CASSRDFSTDTQYF
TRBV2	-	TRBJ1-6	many	TGTGCCAGACAGGGCTTCGGGAATTCACCCCTCCACTTT	CARQGFGNSPLHF
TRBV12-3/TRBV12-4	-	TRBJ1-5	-	TGTGCCAGCAGACCTTGGACGGCATATAGCAATCAGCCCCAGCATTTT	CASRPWTAYSNQPQHF
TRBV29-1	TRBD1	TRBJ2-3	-	TGCAGCGTGAGACGACAGGGAGTGTGGGATACGCAGTATTTT	CSVRRQGVWDTQYF
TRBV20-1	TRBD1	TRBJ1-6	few	TGCAGTGCTAGCGGACAGGGAAGCTCACCCCTCCACTTT	CSASGQGSSPLHF
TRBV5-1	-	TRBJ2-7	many	TGCGCCAGCAGCTTGGTCGGGATCTCCTACGAGCAGTACTTC	CASSLVGISYEQYF
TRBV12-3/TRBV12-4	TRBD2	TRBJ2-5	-	TGTGCCAGCAACGCCTTCGACGGACTAGCAGGGGAGACCCAGTACTTC	CASNAFDGLAGETQYF
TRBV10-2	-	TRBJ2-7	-	TGCGCCAGCAGTATTGACTCCTACGAGCAGTACTTC	CASSIDSYEQYF
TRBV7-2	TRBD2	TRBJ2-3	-	TGTGCCAGCAGCCCCTCCCCGCTAGCGGCAGATACGCAGTATTTT	CASSPSPLAADTQYF
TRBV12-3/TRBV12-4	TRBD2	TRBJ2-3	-	TGTGCCAGCGCACGAACCGTAGCGGGAGGCCCGGTTATGCAGTATTTT	CASARTVAGGPVMQYF
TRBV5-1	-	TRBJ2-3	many	TGCGCCAGCAGCCCTGACCGCCTCGGCACAGATACGCAGTATTTT	CASSPDRLGTDTQYF
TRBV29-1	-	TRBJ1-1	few	TGCAGCGTCATTCGGGGGCTTGGCACTGAAGCTTTCTTT	CSVIRGLGTEAFF
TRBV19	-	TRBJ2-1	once	TGTGCCAGTAGTACTATGTACAATGAGCAGTTCTTC	CASSTMYNEQFF
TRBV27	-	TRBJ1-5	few	TGTGCCAGCACCCCTCGGGCACAAGATAGCAATCAGCCCCAGCATTTT	CASTPRAQDSNQPQHF
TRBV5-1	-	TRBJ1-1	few	TGCGCCAGCAGCCCCGGGGGTGCGTTTATGAACACTGAAGCTTTCTTT	CASSPGGAFMNTEAFF
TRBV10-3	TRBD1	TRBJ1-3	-	TGTGCCATCAGTGGACAGGGTTGGTCTGGAAACACCATATATTTT	CAISGQGWSGNTIYF
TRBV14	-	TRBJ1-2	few	TGTGCCAGCAGCCAAGCTACAGGGTTAGTTGGCTACACCTTC	CASSQATGLVGYTF
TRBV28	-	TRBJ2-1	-	TGTGCCAGCAGTCCGCCCGGATACAGCTCCTACAATGAGCAGTTCTTC	CASSPPGYSSYNEQFF
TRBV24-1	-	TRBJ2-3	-	TGTGCCACCAGTGATTTACTTCGGCCCGATACGCAGTATTTT	CATSDLLRPDTQYF
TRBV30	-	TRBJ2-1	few	TGTGCCTGGAGTGAACATCGCAATGAGCAGTTCTTC	CAWSEHRNEQFF
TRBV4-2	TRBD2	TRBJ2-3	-	TGTGCCAGCAGCCAAGTCGGAACTAGCGGCTCTAGCACAGATACGCAGTATTTT	CASSQVGTSGSSTDTQYF
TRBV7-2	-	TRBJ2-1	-	TGTGCCTCCCCTGGTCGGGGCTCCTACAATGAGCAGTTCTTC	CASPGRGSYNEQFF
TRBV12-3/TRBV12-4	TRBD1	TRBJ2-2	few	TGTGCCAGCAGTTTAGCCAGGGGGCGTACCGGGGAGCTGTTTTTT	CASSLARGRTGELFF
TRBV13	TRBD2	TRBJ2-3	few	TGTGCCAGCAGCCAGAGATCTAGCGGGAGCCTCGGGAATACGCAGTATTTT	CASSQRSSGSLGNTQYF
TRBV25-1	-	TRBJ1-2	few	TGTGCCAGCAGTCCCCAGGGGATAGGCTACACCTTC	CASSPQGIGYTF
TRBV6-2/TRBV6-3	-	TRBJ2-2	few	TGTGCCAGCAGTTACCCGTCAGGCAGCGGGGAGCTGTTTTTT	CASSYPSGSGELFF
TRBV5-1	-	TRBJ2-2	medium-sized	TGCGCCAGCAGCTTTGAAACCGGGGAGCTGTTTTTT	CASSFETGELFF
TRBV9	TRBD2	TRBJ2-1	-	TGTGCCAGCAGCGTAGCTCCTAGCGGGAGGGCCGATGAGCAGTTCTTC	CASSVAPSGRADEQFF
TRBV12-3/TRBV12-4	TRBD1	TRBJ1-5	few	TGTGCCAGCAGTTTACTCGACAGGGGGAATCAGCCCCAGCATTTT	CASSLLDRGNQPQHF
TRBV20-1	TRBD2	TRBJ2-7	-	TGCAGTGCTCATCAGACTAGCGGGAGTGACGAGCAGTACTTC	CSAHQTSGSDEQYF
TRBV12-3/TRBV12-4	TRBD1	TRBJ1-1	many	TGTGCCAGCAGTGCGTGGACAGGGTCCACTGAAGCTTTCTTT	CASSAWTGSTEAFF
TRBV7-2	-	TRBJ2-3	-	TGTGCCAGCAGCTTTATCGATACGCAGTATTTT	CASSFIDTQYF